Presented here are 32 T cell receptor beta chains from one specimen sequenced in a study of T cells in women clearing cervical HPV infection. Assay used: immunoSEQ multiplex PCR; TCRdb lists only in-frame clones, some missing. In total, the table holds under 45,000 clones. Sequenced sample: blood buffy coat. These receptors all come from a woman aged 18 to 75 with a cervical HPV16 infection that either progressed to CIN3+ or cleared (not recorded which).

As to this clone: Sequencing ends 3 residues short of the CDR3 end; the germline J gene provides the rest. This chain connects TRBV20-1 to TRBJ2-7; 7 bases are shared with TRBD2. The ends lost 1 base at V and 5 bases at J; junction bases unmatched: 5. Per germline, CDR1 DFQATT and CDR2 SNEGSKA (reference sequence). This CDR3 comprises 13 residues. Partial CDR3 DNA: TGCAGTGCTAGAGCACTAGCGTTGGACGAG. Its translation is CSARALALDE. The full-length CDR3 reads as CSARALALDEQYF.

Regarding this clone: The read ends 3 residues shy of where the CDR3 ends; the end is completed using the germline J gene. The J gene is TRBJ1-6, the V gene TRBV20-1; tentatively, D is TRBD1 (6 bases). There are 16 residues in the CDR3. Germline V CDR1 and CDR2: DFQATT, SNEGSKA (reference sequence). V was trimmed by 1 base and J by 7 bases, leaving 17 bases between them. The sequenced part of the CDR3 DNA is TGCAGTGCTAGAGCCGATCTACAGGGACGGAATTCACCC. It translates to CSARADLQGRNSP. The whole CDR3 region reads CSARADLQGRNSPLHF.

Concerning this clone itself: The read terminates 3 residues before the CDR3 end, so the remaining end is supplied by the germline J gene. The rearrangement links TRBV6-4 to TRBJ2-1; D might be TRBD2 (5 bases). The length of the CDR3 is 16 residues. The V gene lost 4 bases and the J gene lost 4 bases, with 17 bases spanning the gap. The germline V gene encodes CDR1 MRHNA and CDR2 SNTAGT. The DNA read from the CDR3 is TGTGCCAGCAGTGGGCGGGTAGTATTGTCGTACAATGAG. Amino acids: CASSGRVVLSYNE. The whole CDR3 region reads CASSGRVVLSYNEQFF.

As concerns this clone: The read terminates 3 residues before the CDR3 end, so the remaining end is supplied by the germline J gene. V and J are TRBV12-3 or TRBV12-4 and TRBJ1-6, with D perhaps TRBD1 (5 bases). The CDR3 totals 14 residues. Trimming stripped 6 bases from V and 9 bases from J, with 15 bases between. The CDR3 DNA, read in part, is TGTGCCAGCAGCCCCCAGGCGGGGGTTTCACCC. Translation: CASSPQAGVSP. The entire CDR3 is CASSPQAGVSPLHF.

Concerning this clone itself: The CDR3 is cut off 3 residues early in the read; its end comes from the germline J gene. V usage is TRBV11-2 and J usage is TRBJ2-1; the match to TRBD2 covers 8 bases. The CDR3 has 15 amino acids. The V gene's germline CDR1 is SGHAT and CDR2 FQNNGV. The J segment lost 7 bases and the V segment lost 6 bases, leaving 11 bases of the junction unmatched. CDR3 amino acids: CASRGSGGGRNEQFF. Partial CDR3 DNA: TGTGCCAGCAGGGGCTCCGGAGGCGGGAGGAATGAG.

In the case of this clone: The read comes to an end 3 residues before the CDR3 does, leaving the germline J gene to fill in the end. V usage is TRBV7-6 and J usage is TRBJ2-4; a weak D match, TRBD2 (6 bases). CDR1 is SGHVS and CDR2 is FNYEAQ in the germline V gene. The CDR3 covers 15 residues. Trimming left V 5 bases short and J 1 base short, with 12 bases between. The sequenced part of the CDR3 DNA is TGTGCCAGCAGCCTGAACAGCGGGGCCAAAAACATT. Its translation: CASSLNSGAKNI. The entire CDR3 is CASSLNSGAKNIQYF.

Concerning this clone itself: The sequence runs out 3 residues before the end of the CDR3; the remainder is reconstructed from the germline J gene. The V gene is TRBV25-1, the J gene TRBJ2-7; TRBD2 agrees at 10 bases. Looked up from germline, CDR1 is MGHDK and CDR2 is SYGVNS. The V and J ends lost 5 bases and 2 bases, in that order; junction bases with no gene match: 12. CDR3 length: 17 amino acids. CDR3 bases read: TGTGCCAGCAGTCCCACCTGGACTAGCGGTCAAACCTACGAG. It codes for CASSPTWTSGQTYE. The complete CDR3 reads CASSPTWTSGQTYEQYF.

Note on this clone: The read ends 3 residues before the CDR3 terminus; that terminus is restored from the germline J gene. The chain combines TRBV7-2 with TRBJ1-2, with D possibly matching TRBD1 (5 bases). Germline V gene lookup returns CDR1 SGHTA and CDR2 FQGNSA. There are 13 residues in the CDR3. The DNA read from the CDR3 is TGTGCCAGCAGCTTACAGGGTTTATACGAC. This translates into CASSLQGLYD. The complete CDR3 sequence is CASSLQGLYDYTF.

Remarks on this clone: Sequencing ends 3 residues short of the CDR3 end; the germline J gene provides the rest. The chain links TRBV19 to TRBJ2-6; 7 nucleotides match TRBD1. This CDR3 contains 18 residues. Germline-derived CDR1 and CDR2 are LNHDA and SQIVND (reference sequence). V shed 4 bases, J shed 0 bases, and the junction held 9 bases outside the gene matches. The CDR3 protein is CASSRRQGASSGANVLTF. CDR3 DNA, as far as it was read: TGTGCCAGTAGTAGACGACAGGGAGCTAGCTCTGGGGCCAACGTC.

About this clone itself: The read comes to an end 3 residues before the CDR3 does, leaving the germline J gene to fill in the end. The chain joins TRBV7-2 to TRBJ1-2; no clear D gene. Germline loops: CDR1 SGHTA, CDR2 FQGNSA. The CDR3 is 13 residues long. The covered CDR3 bases are TGTGCCAGCAGCTTAGCGCGCGGATACGAC. Its protein is CASSLARGYD. The whole CDR3 is CASSLARGYDYTF.

Note on this clone: The read terminates 3 residues before the CDR3 end, so the remaining end is supplied by the germline J gene. The chain joins TRBV28 to TRBJ1-4, with D uncertain. Trimming removed 5 bases from V and 3 bases from J, with 10 bases in between. CDR1 and CDR2 from the germline V gene are MDHEN and SYDVKM. This CDR3 is 14 amino acids long. CDR3 sequence: CASSPQRSNEKLFF. CDR3 DNA (partial): TGTGCCAGCAGTCCGCAGCGCTCTAATGAAAAA.

A note on this clone: The read ends 3 residues before the CDR3 terminus; that terminus is restored from the germline J gene. The rearrangement uses TRBV18 and TRBJ2-1; 8 bases agree with TRBD1. Germline V lookup: CDR1 KGHSH, CDR2 LQKENI. V lost 5 bases to trimming and J lost 5 bases; unmatched junction nucleotides: 8. There are 15 residues in the CDR3. CDR3 DNA, as far as it was read: TGTGCCAGCTCATACGACAGGGGACGTAACAATGAG. This translates into CASSYDRGRNNE. The full CDR3 is CASSYDRGRNNEQFF.

Worth noting for this clone: Sequencing ends 3 residues short of the CDR3 end; the germline J gene provides the rest. The V call is TRBV19, the J call TRBJ2-7; TRBD1 matches 10 bases. CDR3 length: 14 residues. The V gene end was trimmed by 5 bases and the J gene end by 3 bases; junction bases not matched to a gene: 4. CDR1 and CDR2 (germline): LNHDA, SQIVND (reference sequence). The part of the CDR3 DNA that was read is TGTGCCAGTAGTGCTGGACAGGGGGACTACGAG. Residues: CASSAGQGDYE. In full, the CDR3 is CASSAGQGDYEQYF.

As regards this clone: The CDR3 goes on 3 residues after the read ends, and that part is filled in from the germline J gene. The gene calls are TRBV11-3 and TRBJ2-1, with TRBD2 matching over 15 bases. Germline values: CDR1 SGHNT, CDR2 YENEEA. This CDR3 is built from 15 residues. J was trimmed by 8 bases and V by 5 bases; bases with no gene match: 4. CDR3 protein: CASSRTSGREDEQFF. CDR3 DNA, as far as it was read: TGTGCCAGCAGCCGGACTAGCGGGAGGGAGGATGAG.

Regarding this clone: The sequence runs out 3 residues before the end of the CDR3; the remainder is reconstructed from the germline J gene. This rearrangement joins TRBV4-1 to TRBJ2-7, with 8 bases identical to TRBD2. The CDR3 is 15 residues long. CDR1 and CDR2 (germline): MGHRA, YSYEKL. V shed 0 bases and J 4 bases; nucleotides not matched to a gene: 5. The CDR3 DNA, read in part, is TGCGCCAGCAGCCAAGATCGGGGGGGCGGTTACGAG. Its translation is CASSQDRGGGYE. The entire CDR3 reads CASSQDRGGGYEQYF.

A word on this clone: The junction does not match germline at one end; this may be a read error. The CDR3 is cut off 3 residues early in the read; its end comes from the germline J gene. Other nucleotide sequences in the sample specify the same CDR3. The genes are TRBV19 and TRBJ1-3; D call uncertain. Germline-derived CDR1 and CDR2 are LNHDA and SQIVND (reference sequence). This CDR3 has 13 residues. This chain's CDR3 is CASSIFLGNTIYF. CDR3 DNA (partial): TGTGCCAGTAGTATATTCCTAGGAAACACT.

As concerns this clone: Read coverage stops 3 residues before the CDR3 terminus; the germline J gene supplies the remainder. The V gene is TRBV7-2, the J gene TRBJ1-1; 8 bases fit TRBD1. V was clipped by 0 bases and J by 1 base; unmatched bases: 4. The length of the CDR3 is 16 residues. CDR1 is SGHTA, CDR2 FQGNSA, per germline. The CDR3 DNA, read in part, is TGTGCCAGCAGCTTAGCCCGTGGGACAGGGAACACTGAA. This gives the protein CASSLARGTGNTE. The entire CDR3 is CASSLARGTGNTEAFF.

Notes on this clone: The read ends 3 residues before the CDR3 terminus; that terminus is restored from the germline J gene. This rearrangement joins TRBV24-1 to TRBJ2-1; 10 bases match TRBD2. V gave up 3 bases and J gave up 4 bases; unmatched junction bases: 2. Germline-derived CDR1 and CDR2 are KGHDR and SFDVKD. CDR3 length equals 15 residues. CDR3 bases read: TGTGCCACCAGTGATACTAGCGGGACTTACAATGAG. Its protein product is CATSDTSGTYNE. The complete CDR3 protein is CATSDTSGTYNEQFF.

Turning to this clone: The CDR3 is cut off 3 residues early in the read; its end comes from the germline J gene. V usage is TRBV12-3 or TRBV12-4 and J usage is TRBJ2-1; D not resolved. The CDR3 contains 14 residues. With 6 bases removed from V and 1 base from J, the gap between germline ends came to 10 bases. CDR3 bases read: TGTGCCAGCAGCGGTAGTGTGTCCTACAATGAG. Its protein product is CASSGSVSYNE. The whole CDR3 region reads CASSGSVSYNEQFF.

Worth noting for this clone: The CDR3 end falls 3 residues outside the read, so it is completed with the germline J gene. J is TRBJ2-2 and V is TRBV20-1; 7 bases align to TRBD1. The CDR3 has 16 residues. CDR1 and CDR2 from the germline V gene are DFQATT and SNEGSKA (reference sequence). The V segment lost 3 bases and the J segment 7 bases; nucleotides outside the gene matches: 14. The part of the CDR3 DNA that was read is TGCAGTGCTAGGGAGACAGGGAGAGGCCGTTTCGGGGAG. Protein: CSARETGRGRFGE. The CDR3 in full is CSARETGRGRFGELFF.

Concerning this clone: The CDR3 goes on 3 residues after the read ends, and that part is filled in from the germline J gene. The chain is built from TRBV4-1 and TRBJ2-1; no firm D call. V gave up 4 bases and J gave up 0 bases, with 16 bases separating them. CDR1 and CDR2 (germline): MGHRA, YSYEKL. CDR3 length: 17 residues. The CDR3 spells CASSLPLASNSYNEQFF. The part of the CDR3 DNA that was read is TGCGCCAGCAGCCTGCCTCTGGCTAGTAACTCCTACAATGAG.

Regarding this clone: The read ends 3 residues early relative to the CDR3; the germline J gene fills the gap. J is TRBJ1-1 and V is TRBV20-1, with 7 positions matching TRBD1. Germline trimming cut 2 bases from V and 0 bases from J; bases unmatched to any gene: 6. The germline gives CDR1 DFQATT, CDR2 SNEGSKA (reference sequence). This CDR3 is 15 amino acids long. Partial CDR3 DNA: TGCAGTGCTAGAATGACAGGGAGGATGAACACTGAA. Its protein is CSARMTGRMNTE. The whole CDR3 reads CSARMTGRMNTEAFF.

On this clone: The read terminates 3 residues before the CDR3 end, so the remaining end is supplied by the germline J gene. The rearrangement uses TRBV7-6 and TRBJ1-4; D is unresolved. Trimming pared 3 bases from V and 3 bases from J, leaving 11 bases between. Germline V gives CDR1 SGHVS, CDR2 FNYEAQ. The CDR3 is 15 amino acids. CDR3 protein: CASSFGGHPNEKLFF. The sequenced CDR3 bases are TGTGCCAGCAGCTTCGGCGGGCATCCTAATGAAAAA.

To note about this clone: From the germline J gene comes the end of the CDR3, since the read stops 3 residues before it. V and J are TRBV5-4 and TRBJ2-1, with D possibly TRBD1 on 6 matching bases. V lost 6 bases and J lost 0, with 13 bases in between. The germline V gene has CDR1 SGHNT and CDR2 YYREEE (reference sequence). The CDR3 covers 15 residues. The CDR3 loop reads CASTWGLSSYNEQFF. Partial CDR3 DNA: TGTGCCAGCACCTGGGGGCTGAGCTCCTACAATGAG.

To note about this clone: The read terminates 3 residues before the CDR3 end, so the remaining end is supplied by the germline J gene. V is TRBV2 and J is TRBJ2-7, with D unclear. Trimming removed 3 bases at V and 4 bases at J, with 13 bases between. This CDR3 has 14 residues. Germline lookup yields CDR1 SNHLY and CDR2 FYNNEI. The sequenced part of the CDR3 DNA is TGTGCCAGCAGTGAGGGCAGGTTTGCATACGAG. Its translation is CASSEGRFAYE. The full CDR3 reads CASSEGRFAYEQYF.

Comments on this clone: The read ends 3 residues before the CDR3 terminus; that terminus is restored from the germline J gene. The rearrangement uses TRBV6-2 or TRBV6-3 and TRBJ2-3; 11 nucleotides agree with TRBD2. After removal of 10 bases from V and 6 bases from J, the junction contained 12 bases not matched to a gene. The CDR3 extends over 15 amino acids. Germline V gene sequence: CDR1 MNHEY, CDR2 SVGEGT. CDR3 amino acids: CATTKLAGDLDTQYF. The sequenced CDR3 bases are TGTGCCACCACGAAACTAGCGGGAGACCTCGATACG.

As regards this clone: The read comes to an end 3 residues before the CDR3 does, leaving the germline J gene to fill in the end. Other DNA sequences from this sample encode an identical CDR3 as well. J is TRBJ2-2 and V is TRBV5-1; TRBD2 matches at 7 bases. Germline V CDR1 and CDR2: SGHRS, YFSETQ. V was pared by 0 bases and J by 6 bases, with 11 bases of the junction left unmatched. The CDR3 has 17 residues. This chain's CDR3 is CASSLARGGRSAGELFF. The DNA read from the CDR3 is TGCGCCAGCAGCTTGGCCCGAGGCGGGAGATCGGCCGGGGAG.

For this clone: The observed sequence ends 3 residues before the CDR3 terminus, with the missing tail filled in from the germline J gene. V gene TRBV7-9 combines with J gene TRBJ2-4; perhaps TRBD1 as D (6 bases). Germline values: CDR1 SEHNR, CDR2 FQNEAQ (reference sequence). This CDR3 contains 15 residues. Incomplete CDR3 DNA: TGTGCCAGCAGCTTAGCGCAGGGGATTCACTATGGT. Translated, it gives CASSLAQGIHYG. In full, the CDR3 is CASSLAQGIHYGQYF.

A remark on this clone: The sequence runs out 3 residues before the end of the CDR3; the remainder is reconstructed from the germline J gene. The chain is built from TRBV5-6 and TRBJ1-5; TRBD1 aligns across 9 bases. The CDR3 covers 14 residues. V was pared by 4 bases and J by 5 bases, with 4 bases of the junction left unmatched. Per germline, CDR1 SGHDT and CDR2 YYEEEE. The CDR3 bases that were read are TGTGCCAGCAGCGTCGGACAGGGGCATCAGCCC. This sequence encodes CASSVGQGHQP. The entire CDR3 is CASSVGQGHQPQHF.

Notes on this clone: Relative to the germline gene, one junction end is altered; a read error may explain this. The observed sequence ends 3 residues before the CDR3 terminus, with the missing tail filled in from the germline J gene. This chain uses TRBV4-2 with TRBJ2-7, with TRBD2 matching over 15 bases. The CDR3 has 17 amino acids. Germline assignment: CDR1 LGHNA and CDR2 YNFKEQ. Incomplete CDR3 DNA: TGCGCCAGCAGCCAAGGGACTAGCGGGAGGATTTCCTACGAG. It encodes CASSQGTSGRISYE. Given in full, the CDR3 is CASSQGTSGRISYEQYF.

Of note for this clone: The read is 3 residues too short to cover the CDR3 end, so that end is filled in from the germline J gene. The chain couples TRBV5-1 to TRBJ2-5, with 9 bases matching TRBD1. The CDR3 is made up of 15 amino acids. From germline, CDR1 is SGHRS and CDR2 YFSETQ. V lost 5 bases and J lost 0; bases outside the gene matches: 5. CDR3 amino acids: CASSTGGANQETQYF. CDR3 bases read: TGCGCCAGCAGTACAGGGGGCGCAAACCAAGAGACC. Variable domain in full (rest from reference TRBV5-1 and TRBJ2-5): KAGVTQTPRYLIKTRGQQVTLSCSPISGHRSVSWYQQTPGQGLQFLFEYFSETQRNKGNFPGRFSGRQFSNSRSEMNVSTLELGDSALYLCASSTGGANQETQYFGPGTRLLVL.

To note about this clone: The CDR3 end falls 3 residues outside the read, so it is completed with the germline J gene. This chain joins TRBV19 and TRBJ1-2; a possible D gene is TRBD1 (5 bases). CDR1 LNHDA and CDR2 SQIVND come from the germline V gene (reference sequence). The CDR3 consists of 15 residues. The CDR3 loop reads CASSIGSGTYNDYTF. The DNA read from the CDR3 is TGTGCCAGTAGTATAGGGAGCGGGACCTACAATGAC.